The 29 T cell receptor beta chains given below trace back to one sample, sequenced in a study of blood T cell repertoires in COVID-19. The table came from immunoSEQ multiplex PCR; TCRdb's copy has only in-frame clones and leaves some out. In the table there are approximately 230,000 clones, roughly 80% of which are singletons. The source material was peripheral blood. These TCRs come from an elderly man with acute or convalescent COVID-19.

This sequence joins TRBV25-1 and TRBJ2-7; 9 nucleotides align to TRBD1. The CDR3 contains 14 residues. Germline V gene lookup returns CDR1 MGHDK and CDR2 SYGVNS. Trimming at V came to 1 base and at J to 4 bases, leaving 2 bases not matched to a gene. CDR3 sequence: CASSELDRGYEQYF. The CDR3 DNA follows: TGTGCCAGCAGTGAATTGGACAGGGGATACGAGCAGTACTTC.

The chain is built from TRBV5-6 and TRBJ2-3; the match to TRBD1 covers 7 bases. Germline assignment: CDR1 SGHDT and CDR2 YYEEEE. This CDR3 is built from 16 residues. After removal of 0 bases from V and 0 bases from J, the junction contained 4 bases not matched to a gene. The CDR3 sequence: CASSLDRGVSTDTQYF. In nucleotides, the CDR3 is TGTGCCAGCAGCTTGGACAGGGGCGTTAGCACAGATACGCAGTATTTT.

The chain employs TRBV7-2 and TRBJ2-2; perhaps TRBD2 as D (7 bases). The CDR3 runs 17 residues. The ends were cut back, 5 bases at V and 3 bases at J, with 19 bases in the middle. From germline, CDR1 is SGHTA and CDR2 FQGNSA. CDR3 amino acids: CASSAEGGLFDTGELFF. The CDR3, as DNA: TGTGCCAGCAGCGCCGAGGGGGGGCTTTTTGACACCGGGGAGCTGTTTTTT.

This CDR3 is CASSSRTVGELFF. Here the CDR3 DNA reads TGTGCCAGCTCATCCCGAACGGTGGGGGAGCTGTTTTTT. V gene TRBV18 combines with J gene TRBJ2-2; D is undetermined. V was shortened by 5 bases and J by 8 bases, with 12 bases between the two germline ends. Germline CDR1 KGHSH, CDR2 LQKENI. This CDR3 has 13 residues.

The gene calls are TRBV27 and TRBJ1-1; 9 bases match TRBD1. Unmatched junction bases numbered 10, after V lost 7 bases and J lost 4 bases. The germline V gene has CDR1 MNHEY and CDR2 SMNVEV (reference sequence). CDR3 length equals 15 residues. CDR3 amino acids: CASNPGTGWGTEAFF. CDR3 nucleotide sequence: TGTGCCAGCAACCCCGGGACAGGGTGGGGCACTGAAGCTTTCTTT.

The chain is built from TRBV7-3 and TRBJ2-1; TRBD2 aligns across 12 bases. The CDR3 has 15 amino acids. The trim removed 5 bases at V and 5 bases at J, leaving 4 bases unmatched. Per the germline V gene, CDR1 is SGHTA and CDR2 is FQGTGA. CDR3 loop: CASSRTSGTNNEQFF. CDR3 bases: TGTGCCAGCAGCCGGACTAGCGGGACCAACAATGAGCAGTTCTTC.

The chain links TRBV18 to TRBJ1-1; a weak D match, TRBD1 (6 bases). The ends were cut back, 3 bases at V and 0 bases at J, with 8 bases in the middle. Germline assignment: CDR1 KGHSH and CDR2 LQKENI. The CDR3 runs 14 residues. Written as DNA, the CDR3 is TGTGCCAGCTCACCGGACAGACTGAACACTGAAGCTTTCTTT. Translating it yields CASSPDRLNTEAFF.

The chain is built from TRBV5-4 and TRBJ1-2; D is undetermined. V was pared by 0 bases and J by 7 bases, with 13 bases between. The CDR3 is 14 residues long. The germline V gene encodes CDR1 SGHNT and CDR2 YYREEE (reference sequence). The CDR3 is CASSLEASVGGYTF. As DNA, the CDR3 is TGTGCCAGCAGCTTGGAGGCAAGCGTAGGTGGCTACACCTTC.

The CDR3 protein is CASRVAGGYEQFF. CDR3 nucleotides: TGTGCCAGCAGGGTAGCGGGAGGCTATGAGCAGTTCTTC. This chain joins TRBV6-5 and TRBJ2-1; 10 nucleotides line up with TRBD2. Losses at the gene ends were 6 bases for V and 8 bases for J; bases not matched to a gene: 4. The CDR3 loop spans 13 amino acids. The germline CDR1 and CDR2 sequences are MNHEY and SVGAGI.

The chain carries TRBV2 and TRBJ2-1; D is possibly TRBD2 (5 bases). V gave up 6 bases and J gave up 7 bases, with 10 bases separating them. Germline values: CDR1 SNHLY, CDR2 FYNNEI. The CDR3 extends over 12 amino acids. The CDR3 region has the DNA TGTGCCAGCAGCTACACGGGGAATGAGCAGTTCTTC. Encoded protein: CASSYTGNEQFF.

This sequence joins TRBV6-2 or TRBV6-3 and TRBJ2-3, with D possibly being TRBD1 (6 bases). The CDR3 loop spans 17 amino acids. V lost 4 bases and J lost 3, with 20 bases in between. Germline loops: CDR1 MNHEY, CDR2 SVGEGT. Here the CDR3 reads CASSSPPADRWTDTQYF. As DNA, the CDR3 is TGTGCCAGCAGTTCACCCCCGGCAGACAGGTGGACAGATACGCAGTATTTT.

The V call is TRBV12-3 or TRBV12-4, the J call TRBJ1-2; perhaps TRBD1 as D (6 bases). CDR3 length: 13 residues. The V end was cut by 6 bases, the J end by 4 bases, with 12 bases between. CDR3 bases: TGTGCCAGCAGACCAGGGGCCAGCTATGGCTACACCTTC. Translating it yields CASRPGASYGYTF.

V usage is TRBV19 and J usage is TRBJ2-7; 7 bases align to TRBD1. Per germline, CDR1 LNHDA and CDR2 SQIVND (reference sequence). V lost 4 bases and J lost 5; bases outside the gene matches: 8. The CDR3 consists of 14 residues. CDR3 bases: TGTGCCAGTAGTAAGGGACAGAGAATCCACGAGCAGTACTTC. Protein sequence: CASSKGQRIHEQYF.

This chain joins TRBV18 and TRBJ2-7, with 12 bases aligning to TRBD1. This CDR3 region has 15 residues. CDR1 and CDR2 from the germline V gene are KGHSH and LQKENI. V gave up 5 bases and J gave up 6 bases; unmatched junction bases: 8. The CDR3 protein is CASSSGTGGSAEQYF. DNA for the CDR3: TGTGCCAGCTCATCCGGGACAGGGGGCTCGGCCGAGCAGTACTTC.

This sequence joins TRBV18 and TRBJ2-7, with a tentative D call TRBD2 (5 bases). The V gene's germline CDR1 is KGHSH and CDR2 LQKENI. This CDR3 has 14 amino acids. V dropped 3 bases and J dropped 7 bases, with 16 bases sitting between them. The CDR3 region is CASSPSAARAEQYF. CDR3 in DNA: TGTGCCAGCTCACCGTCGGCGGCGCGGGCGGAGCAGTACTTC.

The genes are TRBV5-1 and TRBJ2-3, with 8 positions matching TRBD2. Unmatched junction bases numbered 10, after V lost 4 bases and J lost 6 bases. CDR1 is SGHRS and CDR2 is YFSETQ in the germline V gene. This CDR3 contains 15 residues. This CDR3 is CASSAGTRRRDTQYF. The CDR3, as DNA: TGCGCCAGCAGCGCCGGGACTAGGCGACGGGATACGCAGTATTTT.

The chain carries TRBV12-3 or TRBV12-4 and TRBJ1-5; D uncertain. V shed 6 bases and J shed 7 bases, with 13 bases lying between them. The CDR3 consists of 13 residues. The DNA of the CDR3 is TGTGCCAGCAGAGTCCGGGGAAGGCAGCCCCAGCATTTT. Translating it yields CASRVRGRQPQHF.

The chain has TRBV7-3 and TRBJ1-1; 10 nucleotides line up with TRBD1. Germline V gene sequence: CDR1 SGHTA, CDR2 FQGTGA. This CDR3 contains 17 residues. The junction had 12 bases not matched to a gene; V was cut back by 5 bases and J by 3 bases. The CDR3 loop is CASSPRGTGVRDTEAFF. CDR3 nucleotides: TGTGCCAGCAGCCCCAGGGGGACAGGGGTTCGCGACACTGAAGCTTTCTTT.

This sequence joins TRBV27 and TRBJ1-4, with no clear D. Trimming removed 5 bases at V and 8 bases at J, with 15 bases between. The V gene's germline CDR1 is MNHEY and CDR2 SMNVEV (reference sequence). The CDR3 extends over 14 amino acids. The DNA for the CDR3 is TGTGCCAGCAGTCTAACGGGATTCGGGGAAAAACTGTTTTTT. Translated, it gives CASSLTGFGEKLFF.

The gene calls are TRBV18 and TRBJ1-5, with D unresolved. The V gene's germline CDR1 is KGHSH and CDR2 LQKENI. The CDR3 length is 16 residues. V lost 3 bases, J lost 0 bases, and 12 bases lay in between. CDR3 sequence (DNA): TGTGCCAGCTCACCCCACCCAGTTTATAGCAATCAGCCCCAGCATTTT. Protein sequence: CASSPHPVYSNQPQHF.

This chain joins TRBV10-2 and TRBJ1-3, with 8 bases that match TRBD1. Germline V CDR1 and CDR2: WSHSY, SAAADI. The CDR3 totals 16 residues. The V gene end was trimmed by 3 bases and the J gene end by 2 bases; junction bases not matched to a gene: 6. The CDR3 DNA reads as TGCGCCAGCAGTGATCTCCGACAGGGGACTGGAAACACCATATATTTT. Residues: CASSDLRQGTGNTIYF.

The chain's CDR3 is CAISETFRDNSYEQYF. CDR3 nucleotide sequence: TGTGCCATCAGTGAGACCTTCCGGGACAACTCCTACGAGCAGTACTTC. The chain carries TRBV10-3 and TRBJ2-7; TRBD1 might be the D (6 bases). Germline CDR1 is ENHRY and CDR2 is SYGVKD. The CDR3 sequence is 16 residues long. Deletions cut 2 bases from V and 0 bases from J, with 14 bases between.

J is TRBJ1-4 and V is TRBV11-2; TRBD1 matches 9 bases. Germline lookup yields CDR1 SGHAT and CDR2 FQNNGV. With V trimmed by 4 bases and J by 0 bases, 6 bases remained unmatched. CDR3 length: 17 residues. CDR3 amino acids: CASSSPDRGATNEKLFF. As DNA, the CDR3 is TGTGCCAGCAGCTCCCCGGACAGGGGAGCAACTAATGAAAAACTGTTTTTT.

The chain uses TRBV14 and TRBJ2-7, with 8 bases fitting TRBD1. CDR3 length: 15 amino acids. Germline V lookup: CDR1 SGHDN, CDR2 FVKESK. V lost 4 bases and J lost 2; bases outside the gene matches: 7. The CDR3 coding sequence is TGTGCCAGCAGCCTCACAGGGGGTATAGCCTACGAGCAGTACTTC. Encoded protein: CASSLTGGIAYEQYF.

This chain joins TRBV18 and TRBJ1-1; possible D gene TRBD1, 5 bases. Germline CDR1 and CDR2: KGHSH and LQKENI. This CDR3 spans 15 amino acids. V dropped 5 bases and J dropped 0 bases, with 13 bases sitting between them. The CDR3 region has the DNA TGTGCCAGCTCATCTCTAGACAGCATGAACACTGAAGCTTTCTTT. Protein: CASSSLDSMNTEAFF.

This chain joins TRBV2 and TRBJ2-7; D not certain. This CDR3 has 14 residues. Trimming took 2 bases from V and 7 from J, leaving 15 bases between them. The V gene's germline CDR1 is SNHLY and CDR2 FYNNEI. The CDR3 loop is CASSERLNPSEQYF. CDR3 DNA: TGTGCCAGCAGTGAAAGACTTAACCCTTCAGAGCAGTACTTC.

This chain links TRBV6-5 with TRBJ2-7, with unresolved D. The CDR3 loop spans 16 amino acids. Trimming cost V 0 bases and J 3 bases, with 15 bases left between them. From germline, CDR1 is MNHEY and CDR2 SVGAGI. As DNA, the CDR3 is TGTGCCAGCAGTTACTCGGTCGCGGCCCCTCACTACGAGCAGTACTTC. The encoded protein is CASSYSVAAPHYEQYF.

This sequence joins TRBV5-1 and TRBJ1-1; no reliable D call. V shed 0 bases and J shed 2 bases, with 8 bases lying between them. The CDR3 extends over 14 amino acids. The germline V gene has CDR1 SGHRS and CDR2 YFSETQ. CDR3: CASSLGPTNTEAFF. CDR3 coding DNA: TGCGCCAGCAGCTTGGGACCGACAAACACTGAAGCTTTCTTT.

The chain has TRBV10-3 and TRBJ1-3, with D maybe TRBD1 (5 bases). Trimming cost V 6 bases and J 2 bases, with 14 bases left between them. CDR3 size: 15 residues. Looked up from germline, CDR1 is ENHRY and CDR2 is SYGVKD. CDR3 nucleotides: TGTGCCATCAGCGATTACGGGACTGCTGGAAACACCATATATTTT. As protein: CAISDYGTAGNTIYF.